Listed here are 10 T cell receptor beta chains from one sample, sequenced in a study of control samples from healthy donors and cancer patients. The table came from immunoSEQ multiplex PCR; TCRdb's copy has only in-frame clones and leaves some out. This sample yields approximately 88,000 clones, of which 80% to 95% are seen a single time; around 0.95% belongs to the top ten. Sequenced sample: blood. All receptors derive from a woman in her 30s in good health.

V gene TRBV3-1 (or the pseudogene TRBV3-2) combines with J gene TRBJ2-6; D is unresolved. This CDR3 region has 18 residues. The germline V gene encodes CDR1 LGHDT and CDR2 YNNKEL (reference sequence). Trimming shortened V by 1 base and J by 1 base, and 14 bases separated the two germline ends. Written as DNA, the CDR3 is TGTGCCAGCAGCCAAGGAGTTGGTGTGGCTTCTGGGGCCAACGTCCTGACTTTC. This encodes CASSQGVGVASGANVLTF.

The chain recombines TRBV6-1 with TRBJ2-1, with 11 bases aligning to TRBD2. V shed 3 bases, J shed 3 bases, and the junction held 1 base outside the gene matches. Germline CDR1 MNHNS, CDR2 SASEGT. The CDR3 covers 15 residues. The CDR3 protein is CASSEGLADYNEQFF. CDR3 DNA sequence: TGTGCCAGCAGTGAGGGACTAGCGGACTACAATGAGCAGTTCTTC.

This chain joins TRBV5-5 and TRBJ1-3; the match to TRBD1 covers 8 bases. CDR1 SGHKS and CDR2 YYEKEE come from the germline V gene (reference sequence). This CDR3 has 15 residues. Trimming at V came to 4 bases and at J to 4 bases, leaving 7 bases not matched to a gene. CDR3 in amino acids: CASSPRGQGGNTIYF. The CDR3 coding sequence is TGTGCCAGCAGCCCCAGAGGACAGGGAGGAAACACCATATATTTT.

This rearrangement joins TRBV3-1 (or the pseudogene TRBV3-2) to TRBJ1-6, with 8 positions matching TRBD1. V shed 6 bases and J 7 bases; nucleotides not matched to a gene: 8. The CDR3 totals 15 residues. In germline, CDR1 is LGHDT, CDR2 YNNKEL (reference sequence). DNA of the CDR3: TGTGCCAGCAGACGCAACCAGGGGGCAAATTCACCCCTCCACTTT. It is translated as CASRRNQGANSPLHF.

V usage is TRBV18 and J usage is TRBJ1-2, with TRBD1 matching over 7 bases. The CDR3 spans 13 residues. Trimming removed 4 bases from V and 4 bases from J; junction bases left unmatched: 3. Germline assignment: CDR1 KGHSH and CDR2 LQKENI. The CDR3 DNA is TGTGCCAGCTCACGACAGGGCACCTATGGCTACACCTTC. This gives the protein CASSRQGTYGYTF. The full variable domain, its missing parts supplied by reference TRBV18 and TRBJ1-2, is NAGVMQNPRHLVRRRGQEARLRCSPMKGHSHVYWYRQLPEEGLKFMVYLQKENIIDESGMPKERFSAEFPKEGPSILRIQQVVRGDSAAYFCASSRQGTYGYTFGSGTRLTVV.

In regard to this clone: At one end the junction does not follow the germline gene, possibly because of a read error. This chain links TRBV27 with TRBJ2-1; either TRBD1 or TRBD2 may supply D (5 bases each). CDR1 MNHEY and CDR2 SMNVEV come from the germline V gene (reference sequence). The CDR3 is 13 residues long. The CDR3 bases are TGTGCCAGCTCCTATGGGGGTTACAGTGAGCAGTTCTTC. Translated: CASSYGGYSEQFF.

The genes are TRBV6-2 or TRBV6-3 and TRBJ2-7, with D uncertain. The CDR3 loop spans 14 amino acids. V was cut by 2 bases and J by 1 base, with 9 bases left in between. Germline V gives CDR1 MNHEY, CDR2 SVGEGT. The CDR3 DNA is TGTGCCAGCAGTTACCCAGACCCTTCCTACGAGCAGTACTTC. Residues: CASSYPDPSYEQYF.

The chain links TRBV3-1 (or the pseudogene TRBV3-2) to TRBJ1-6; 9 bases match TRBD1. Looked up from germline, CDR1 is LGHDT and CDR2 is YNNKEL (reference sequence). The CDR3 spans 15 residues. V shed 4 bases and J 7 bases; nucleotides not matched to a gene: 5. Here the CDR3 reads CASSPKGTGNSPLHF. CDR3 coding DNA: TGTGCCAGCAGCCCAAAGGGGACAGGGAATTCACCCCTCCACTTT.

This clone was seen a single time. The V and J genes are TRBV5-1 and TRBJ2-7, with TRBD1 as a possible D gene (6 bases). Trimming shortened V by 4 bases and J by 5 bases, and 16 bases separated the two germline ends. The CDR3 has 14 amino acids. The germline V gene encodes CDR1 SGHRS and CDR2 YFSETQ. In DNA, the CDR3 is TGCGCCAGCAGCACGGGACACCCCGAGAACGAGCAGTACTTC. Encoded protein: CASSTGHPENEQYF.

The V and J genes are TRBV18 and TRBJ2-2, with TRBD2 as a possible D gene (6 bases). Germline CDR1 KGHSH, CDR2 LQKENI. CDR3 length equals 15 residues. V shed 10 bases and J shed 1 base, with 16 bases lying between them. Here the CDR3 DNA reads TGTGCCACTGGAGGGGCAGCCTGGAACACCGGGGAGCTGTTTTTT. It encodes CATGGAAWNTGELFF.